These 3 T cell receptor beta chains originate from one sample sequenced in a study of cytomegalovirus exposure and HLA in healthy donors. In the PCR, 60 Vbeta and 13 Jbeta primers were used. The assay was immunoSEQ multiplex PCR, and TCRdb's table has in-frame clones only and misses some. The sample contains some 170,000 clones, 75% to 80% of which appear only once. Sample: PBMCs. These receptors were taken from a man aged 35 to 55 in good health and CMV-seropositive.

The genes are TRBV7-9 and TRBJ1-1; 7 bases are shared with TRBD1. V was pared by 3 bases and J by 6 bases, with 7 bases of the junction left unmatched. The CDR3 has 14 amino acids. Germline V lookup: CDR1 SEHNR, CDR2 FQNEAQ (reference sequence). The CDR3 nucleotides read TGTGCCAGCAGCTTGTCGACAGGGAGGTCTGAAGCTTTCTTT. Translated, it gives CASSLSTGRSEAFF.

The chain couples TRBV19 to TRBJ2-7; 7 nucleotides line up with TRBD2. This CDR3 region has 13 residues. Germline CDR1 reads LNHDA; CDR2 reads SQIVND (reference sequence). The trim removed 7 bases at V and 12 bases at J, leaving 15 bases unmatched. The CDR3 DNA follows: TGTGCCAGTAAGGCTAGCGGACCTGCCCTACCGTACTTC. Translated: CASKASGPALPYF.

This clone was seen a few times. One end of the junction fails to match germline, which may point to a read error. The CDR3 sequence: CAARYRAAKNSQYF. The DNA for the CDR3 is TGTGCCGCCCGCTACAGGGCGGCCAAAAACAGTCAGTACTTC. This rearrangement joins TRBV30 to TRBJ2-4, with a tentative D call TRBD1 (6 bases). This CDR3 is built from 14 residues. The germline CDR1 and CDR2 sequences are GTSNPN and SVGIG (reference sequence).